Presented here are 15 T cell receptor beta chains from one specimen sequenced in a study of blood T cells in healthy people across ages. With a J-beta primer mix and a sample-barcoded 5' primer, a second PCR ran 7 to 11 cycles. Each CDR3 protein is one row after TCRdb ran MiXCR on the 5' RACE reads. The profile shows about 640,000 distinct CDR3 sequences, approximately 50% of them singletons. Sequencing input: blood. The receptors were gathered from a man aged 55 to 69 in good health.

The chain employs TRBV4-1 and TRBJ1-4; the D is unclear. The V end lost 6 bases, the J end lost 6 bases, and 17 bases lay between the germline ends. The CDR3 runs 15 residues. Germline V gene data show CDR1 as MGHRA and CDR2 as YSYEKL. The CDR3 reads CASSQNPGRDEKLFF. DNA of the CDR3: TGCGCCAGCAGTCAAAACCCCGGGAGGGATGAAAAACTGTTTTTT.

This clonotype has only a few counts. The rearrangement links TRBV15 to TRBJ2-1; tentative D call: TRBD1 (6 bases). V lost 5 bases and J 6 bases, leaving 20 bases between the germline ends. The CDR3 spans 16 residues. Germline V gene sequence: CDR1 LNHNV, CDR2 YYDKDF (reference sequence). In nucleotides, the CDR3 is TGTGCCACCAGCGGCCCAGGGGCCAACCTTTTCAATGAGCAGTTCTTC. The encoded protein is CATSGPGANLFNEQFF.

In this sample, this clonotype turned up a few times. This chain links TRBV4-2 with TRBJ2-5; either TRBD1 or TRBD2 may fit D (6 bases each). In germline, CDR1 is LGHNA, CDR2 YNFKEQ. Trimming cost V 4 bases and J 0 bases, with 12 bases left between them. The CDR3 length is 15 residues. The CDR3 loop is CASSRGGGYQETQYF. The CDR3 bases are TGTGCCAGCAGCCGAGGAGGGGGGTACCAAGAGACCCAGTACTTC.

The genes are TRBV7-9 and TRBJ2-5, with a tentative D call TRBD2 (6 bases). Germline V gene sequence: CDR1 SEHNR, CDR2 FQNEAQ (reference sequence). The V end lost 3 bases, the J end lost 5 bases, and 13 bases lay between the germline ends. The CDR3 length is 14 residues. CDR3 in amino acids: CASSFGGVGETQYF. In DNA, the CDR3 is TGTGCCAGCAGCTTTGGAGGGGTTGGGGAGACCCAGTACTTC.

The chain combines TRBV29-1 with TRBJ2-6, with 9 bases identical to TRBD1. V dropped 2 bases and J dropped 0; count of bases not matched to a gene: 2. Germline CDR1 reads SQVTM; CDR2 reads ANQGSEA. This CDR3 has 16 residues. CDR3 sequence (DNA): TGCAGCGTTGAAACAGGGGGCACCTCTGGGGCCAACGTCCTGACTTTC. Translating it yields CSVETGGTSGANVLTF.

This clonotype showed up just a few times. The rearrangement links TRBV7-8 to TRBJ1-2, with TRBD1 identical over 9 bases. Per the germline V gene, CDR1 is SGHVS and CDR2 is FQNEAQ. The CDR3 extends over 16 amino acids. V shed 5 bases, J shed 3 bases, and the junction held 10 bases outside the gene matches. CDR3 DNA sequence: TGTGCCAGCAGCAAGGGCCGGGACAGGGTCTACTATGGCTACACCTTC. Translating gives CASSKGRDRVYYGYTF.

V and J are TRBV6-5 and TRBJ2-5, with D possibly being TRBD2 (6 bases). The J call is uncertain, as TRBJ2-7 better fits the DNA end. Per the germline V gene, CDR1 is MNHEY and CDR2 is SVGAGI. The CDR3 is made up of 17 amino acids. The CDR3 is CASSYSIAAGTSYEQYF. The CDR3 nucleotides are TGTGCCAGCAGTTACTCGATAGCTGCAGGGACTTCCTACGAGCAGTACTTC.

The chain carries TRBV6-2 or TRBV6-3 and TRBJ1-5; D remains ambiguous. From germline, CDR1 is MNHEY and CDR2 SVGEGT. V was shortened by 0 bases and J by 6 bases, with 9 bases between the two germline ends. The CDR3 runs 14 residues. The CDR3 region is CASSYSSLRQPQHF. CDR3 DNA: TGTGCCAGCAGTTACTCGTCGCTACGTCAGCCCCAGCATTTT.

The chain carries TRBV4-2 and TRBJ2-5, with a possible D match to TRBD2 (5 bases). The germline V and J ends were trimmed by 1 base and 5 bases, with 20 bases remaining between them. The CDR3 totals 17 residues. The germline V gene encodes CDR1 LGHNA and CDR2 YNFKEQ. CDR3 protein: CASSQGAGGGVGETQYF. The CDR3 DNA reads TGTGCCAGCAGCCAAGGGGCGGGTGGAGGTGTTGGTGAGACCCAGTACTTC.

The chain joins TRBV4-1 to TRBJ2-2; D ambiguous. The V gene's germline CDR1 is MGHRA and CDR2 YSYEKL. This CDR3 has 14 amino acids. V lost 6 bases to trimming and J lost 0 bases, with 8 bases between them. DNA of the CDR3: TGCGCCAGCAGTGACACCTCGAACACCGGGGAGCTGTTTTTT. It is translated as CASSDTSNTGELFF.

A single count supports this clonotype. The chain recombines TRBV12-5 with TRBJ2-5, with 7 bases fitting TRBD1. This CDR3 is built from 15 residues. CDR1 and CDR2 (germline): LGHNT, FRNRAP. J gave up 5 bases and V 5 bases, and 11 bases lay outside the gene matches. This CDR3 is CASGPRGGLGETQYF. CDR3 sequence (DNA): TGTGCTAGTGGTCCGCGAGGGGGCCTCGGGGAGACCCAGTACTTC.

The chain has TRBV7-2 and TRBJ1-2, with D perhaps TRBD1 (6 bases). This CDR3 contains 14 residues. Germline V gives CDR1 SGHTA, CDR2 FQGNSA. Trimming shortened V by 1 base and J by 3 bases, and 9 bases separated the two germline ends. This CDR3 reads CASSLVQGDYGYTF. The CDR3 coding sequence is TGTGCCAGCAGCTTAGTACAGGGCGACTATGGCTACACCTTC.

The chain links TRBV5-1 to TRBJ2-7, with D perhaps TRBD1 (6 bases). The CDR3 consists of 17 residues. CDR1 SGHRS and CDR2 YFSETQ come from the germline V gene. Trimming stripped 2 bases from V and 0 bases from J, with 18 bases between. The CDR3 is CASSLNAQGSSSYEQYF. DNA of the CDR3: TGCGCCAGCAGCTTAAACGCACAGGGTTCCAGCTCCTACGAGCAGTACTTC.

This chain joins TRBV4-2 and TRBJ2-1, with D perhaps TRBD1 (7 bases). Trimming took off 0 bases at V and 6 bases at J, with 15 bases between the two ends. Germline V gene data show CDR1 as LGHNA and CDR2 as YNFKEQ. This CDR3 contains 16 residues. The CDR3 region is CASSQDWPGGSNEQFF. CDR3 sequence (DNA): TGTGCCAGCAGCCAAGATTGGCCAGGGGGGTCCAATGAGCAGTTCTTC.

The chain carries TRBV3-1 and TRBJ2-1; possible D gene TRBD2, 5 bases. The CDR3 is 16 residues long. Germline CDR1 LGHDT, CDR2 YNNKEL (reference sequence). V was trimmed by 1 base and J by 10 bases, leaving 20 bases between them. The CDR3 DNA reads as TGTGCCAGCAGCCAAGGACGAGGGAAGGATATCGGGGAGCAGTTCTTC. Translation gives CASSQGRGKDIGEQFF.